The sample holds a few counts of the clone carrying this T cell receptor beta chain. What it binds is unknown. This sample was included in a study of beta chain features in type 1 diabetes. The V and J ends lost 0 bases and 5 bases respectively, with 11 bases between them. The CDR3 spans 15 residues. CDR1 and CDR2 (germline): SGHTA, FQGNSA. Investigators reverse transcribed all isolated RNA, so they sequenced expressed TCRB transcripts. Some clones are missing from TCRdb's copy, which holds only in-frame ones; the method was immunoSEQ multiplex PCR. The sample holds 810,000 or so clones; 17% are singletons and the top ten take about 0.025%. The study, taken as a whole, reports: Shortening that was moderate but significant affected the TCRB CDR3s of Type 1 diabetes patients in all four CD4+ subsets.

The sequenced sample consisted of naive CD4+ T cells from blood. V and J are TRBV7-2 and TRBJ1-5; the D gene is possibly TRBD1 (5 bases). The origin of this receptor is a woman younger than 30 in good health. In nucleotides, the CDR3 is TGTGCCAGCAGCTTAGCGGGACCCTTCGATCAGCCCCAGCATTTT. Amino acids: CASSLAGPFDQPQHF.